The clone carrying this T cell receptor (beta chain) was detected only a few times. This entry belongs to a study of human T cells and chemical hapten exposure. There are 10 residues in the CDR3. CDR1 is KGHSH, CDR2 LQKENI, per germline. Between the trimmed V and J ends, which lost 6 bases and 11 bases, there was a span of 5 bases. TCRdb analysed the RACE reads with MiXCR anew, one entry per CDR3 protein. This sample has around 380,000 distinct CDR3 sequences, with approximately 5% found just once. Time point specified: patch test 1, 2 weeks after DPC sensitization. Sample treatment: therapeutic diphenylcyclopropenone sensitization with weekly scalp DPC.

The material was whole blood, obtained in connection with sensitization to the hapten diphenylcyclopropenone (DPC). The sequence came from a woman in her 50s with alopecia areata. Some clones in this sample may be carry-over from other donors' samples. The chain is built from TRBV18 and TRBJ1-6; D is possibly TRBD1 (5 bases). CDR3 nucleotides: TGTGCCAGCTCCAGGGCACCCCTCCACTTT. This sequence encodes CASSRAPLHF.